Listed here are 3 T cell receptor beta chains from one sample, sequenced in a study of Ad26.COV2.S vaccination and SARS-CoV-2 variants. Sequencing was performed with immunoSEQ multiplex PCR; in TCRdb, only in-frame clones are kept and a portion is missing. The table records about 460,000 clones, around 89% of them present only once. Treatment given: 15 to 20 received Ad26.COV2.S at low or high dose, single or two shots; several received placebo; per-sample allocation not given. Sampling was done on day 63 after the first vaccine or placebo injection. Sample: peripheral blood, taken in a trial of Ad26.COV2.S vaccine versus placebo. The source of these receptors is a person aged 18-65 years who received the Ad26.COV2.S COVID-19 vaccine or a placebo.

The chain employs TRBV15 and TRBJ1-2; 9 positions agree with TRBD1. This CDR3 is 14 amino acids long. From germline, CDR1 is LNHNV and CDR2 YYDKDF (reference sequence). Germline trimming cut 3 bases from V and 5 bases from J; bases unmatched to any gene: 4. CDR3 DNA sequence: TGTGCCACCAGCAGGGAGGACAGGGGTTATGGCTACACCTTC. This sequence encodes CATSREDRGYGYTF.

V usage is TRBV20-1 and J usage is TRBJ2-1, with D maybe TRBD1 (6 bases). This CDR3 contains 11 residues. The V gene's germline CDR1 is DFQATT and CDR2 SNEGSKA (reference sequence). The ends were cut back, 2 bases at V and 9 bases at J, with 8 bases in the middle. The CDR3 nucleotides are TGCAGTGCTAGACAGGGGATTGAGCAGTTCTTC. This sequence encodes CSARQGIEQFF.

J is TRBJ2-1 and V is TRBV5-4; D not certain. CDR1 and CDR2 from the germline V gene are SGHNT and YYREEE (reference sequence). The CDR3 extends over 14 amino acids. The V end lost 0 bases, the J end lost 4 bases, and 8 bases lay between the germline ends. This chain's CDR3 is CASSLVASYNEQFF. The CDR3, as DNA: TGTGCCAGCAGCTTGGTAGCTTCGTACAATGAGCAGTTCTTC.